These 22 T cell receptor beta chains were all obtained from the same sample, sequenced in a study of shared clonotypes between healthy human individuals. Assay used: immunoSEQ multiplex PCR; TCRdb lists only in-frame clones, some missing. The sample holds over a million clones, 95% to 97% seen once. The sequenced sample was naive CD4+ T cells sorted from blood. Subset of the sample: CD45RA+ positively selected. These receptors originate from a man younger than 45 in good health.

This clone was recorded a few times. V usage is TRBV9 and J usage is TRBJ2-7; 8 bases are a match to TRBD2. This CDR3 is built from 14 residues. CDR1 SGDLS and CDR2 YYNGEE come from the germline V gene. Losses at the gene ends were 3 bases for V and 1 base for J; bases not matched to a gene: 3. CDR3 loop: CASSDVAGSYEQYF. The CDR3 nucleotides are TGTGCCAGCAGCGACGTAGCGGGGTCCTACGAGCAGTACTTC.

The gene calls are TRBV7-2 and TRBJ2-1, with TRBD1 matching 8 bases. This CDR3 comprises 19 residues. CDR1 SGHTA and CDR2 FQGNSA come from the germline V gene. The V and J ends lost 5 bases and 7 bases, in that order; junction bases with no gene match: 22. CDR3: CASSPLSRGLFSGSNEQFF. In DNA, the CDR3 is TGTGCCAGCAGCCCACTATCCAGGGGGCTGTTTAGCGGATCGAATGAGCAGTTCTTC.

V and J are TRBV6-5 and TRBJ2-7, with D possibly being TRBD1 (6 bases). From germline, CDR1 is MNHEY and CDR2 SVGAGI. The CDR3 consists of 15 residues. Trimming cost V 5 bases and J 2 bases, with 16 bases left between them. This CDR3 is CASSPFFGQTYEQYF. CDR3 nucleotides: TGTGCCAGCAGTCCATTTTTCGGACAGACCTACGAGCAGTACTTC.

The chain uses TRBV7-9 and TRBJ2-1; a weak D match, TRBD2 (6 bases). Germline V gene data show CDR1 as SEHNR and CDR2 as FQNEAQ (reference sequence). The CDR3 is made up of 15 amino acids. Between the trimmed V and J ends, which lost 2 bases and 6 bases, there was a span of 14 bases. CDR3 region: CASSLTAGIPNEQFF. The CDR3 DNA sequence: TGTGCCAGCAGCTTAACGGCGGGAATCCCCAATGAGCAGTTCTTC.

With respect to this clone: The sample contains more than one DNA sequence encoding this CDR3. CDR3: CASSLGRYEQYF. CDR3 bases: TGTGCCAGCAGCTTGGGACGTTACGAGCAGTACTTC. The rearrangement joins TRBV5-4 to TRBJ2-7, with D unresolved. The CDR3 is 12 residues long. The V gene's germline CDR1 is SGHNT and CDR2 YYREEE (reference sequence). Trimming left V 0 bases short and J 4 bases short, with 5 bases between.

V usage is TRBV19 and J usage is TRBJ2-7; TRBD1 is a possible D gene (5 bases). The CDR3 sequence is 15 residues long. CDR1 and CDR2 from the germline V gene are LNHDA and SQIVND (reference sequence). V was trimmed by 1 base and J by 2 bases, leaving 12 bases between them. Written as DNA, the CDR3 is TGTGCCAGTAGTATAGCCCAGGGTCGCACCTACGAGCAGTACTTC. Protein product: CASSIAQGRTYEQYF.

CDR3 sequence (DNA): TGTGCCAGCAGCTTACGGGCGGGACAATACTACGAGCAGTACTTC. Amino acid sequence: CASSLRAGQYYEQYF. The rearrangement joins TRBV7-2 to TRBJ2-7, with D tentatively TRBD1 or TRBD2 (6 bases each). The CDR3 covers 15 residues. Germline V lookup: CDR1 SGHTA, CDR2 FQGNSA. The germline V and J ends were trimmed by 2 bases and 3 bases, with 14 bases remaining between them.

The J gene is TRBJ2-4, the V gene TRBV5-3, with TRBD2 matching over 10 bases. TRBV5-3 is labeled an ORF, and its function is uncertain. There are 17 residues in the CDR3. Trimming removed 5 bases from V and 1 base from J; junction bases left unmatched: 9. The CDR3 protein is CARSFASGRPAKNIQYF. Here the CDR3 DNA reads TGTGCCAGAAGTTTTGCTAGCGGGAGACCCGCCAAAAACATTCAGTACTTC.

This sequence joins TRBV7-9 and TRBJ1-5, with D tentatively TRBD1 (5 bases). V lost 0 bases, J lost 2 bases, and 11 bases lay in between. The length of the CDR3 is 16 residues. Germline V gene sequence: CDR1 SEHNR, CDR2 FQNEAQ (reference sequence). The CDR3 coding sequence is TGTGCCAGCAGCTTAGCTGGGGGGATGGGCAATCAGCCCCAGCATTTT. Protein sequence: CASSLAGGMGNQPQHF.

This clone was observed once. CDR3 DNA: TGTGCCAGCAGCGTAAGTTCTGGCGGGCTATACAATGAGCAGTTCTTC. This gives the protein CASSVSSGGLYNEQFF. V is TRBV9 and J is TRBJ2-1; D might be TRBD2 (5 bases). This CDR3 is built from 16 residues. From germline, CDR1 is SGDLS and CDR2 YYNGEE. Trimming took off 1 base at V and 4 bases at J, with 15 bases between the two ends.

The chain is built from TRBV9 and TRBJ1-1; D not resolved. Trimming pared 1 base from V and 6 bases from J, leaving 10 bases between. CDR3 length equals 13 residues. Germline CDR1 reads SGDLS; CDR2 reads YYNGEE. CDR3: CASSVIGNAEAFF. As DNA, the CDR3 is TGTGCCAGCAGCGTAATAGGAAATGCTGAAGCTTTCTTT.

The chain has TRBV28 and TRBJ2-5; TRBD1 matches at 8 bases. The ends lost 5 bases at V and 4 bases at J; junction bases unmatched: 15. This CDR3 comprises 17 residues. Germline V gene sequence: CDR1 MDHEN, CDR2 SYDVKM. CDR3 sequence reads: CASSRIRGQVVGETQYF. CDR3 bases: TGTGCCAGCAGTAGGATCAGGGGGCAAGTGGTCGGAGAGACCCAGTACTTC.

This clone was observed once. V and J are TRBV28 and TRBJ2-3, with D perhaps given as TRBD1 or TRBD2 (5 bases each). The germline V and J ends were trimmed by 5 bases and 0 bases, with 12 bases remaining between them. CDR1 and CDR2 from the germline V gene are MDHEN and SYDVKM. CDR3 length: 15 residues. CDR3 region: CASSRDGASTDTQYF. Written as DNA, the CDR3 is TGTGCCAGCAGTCGGGACGGAGCTAGCACAGATACGCAGTATTTT.

The chain has TRBV7-2 and TRBJ1-5; 9 bases map to TRBD1. Germline V gene sequence: CDR1 SGHTA, CDR2 FQGNSA. V lost 6 bases, J lost 2 bases, and 8 bases stayed unmatched. CDR3 length: 16 residues. The CDR3: CASSQQGALGNQPQHF. DNA of the CDR3: TGTGCCAGCAGTCAACAGGGGGCGCTCGGCAATCAGCCCCAGCATTTT.

V is TRBV28 and J is TRBJ2-3; D perhaps matches TRBD2 (5 bases). V lost 7 bases and J lost 0, with 20 bases in between. Per the germline V gene, CDR1 is MDHEN and CDR2 is SYDVKM. CDR3 length: 17 amino acids. The CDR3, as DNA: TGTGCCAGCAATCCTCTAGGGAGAAAGTGGAGCACAGATACGCAGTATTTT. Translation gives CASNPLGRKWSTDTQYF.

This clone came up once. The chain is built from TRBV14 and TRBJ2-1, with 10 bases aligning to TRBD2. Germline V gene data show CDR1 as SGHDN and CDR2 as FVKESK. The length of the CDR3 is 18 residues. Losses at the gene ends were 0 bases for V and 3 bases for J; bases not matched to a gene: 8. CDR3 bases: TGTGCCAGCAGCCAAGATGTTCGACTAGCGGGTAACTACAATGAGCAGTTCTTC. It specifies CASSQDVRLAGNYNEQFF.

The chain uses TRBV28 and TRBJ1-2; maybe TRBD1 (5 bases). Trimming shortened V by 6 bases and J by 2 bases, and 22 bases separated the two germline ends. Germline CDR1 and CDR2: MDHEN and SYDVKM. This CDR3 is built from 17 residues. CDR3 amino acids: CASSSGQGRVRNYGYTF. DNA of the CDR3: TGTGCCAGCAGCTCGGGGCAGGGAAGGGTACGGAACTATGGCTACACCTTC.

V usage is TRBV5-1 and J usage is TRBJ2-5, with TRBD2 as a possible D gene (5 bases). Trimming left V 0 bases short and J 4 bases short, with 16 bases between. Germline V CDR1 and CDR2: SGHRS, YFSETQ. The CDR3 runs to 16 residues. DNA for the CDR3: TGCGCCAGCAGCTTGGATTTGGTCGGTCGGGGAGAGACCCAGTACTTC. This sequence encodes CASSLDLVGRGETQYF.

This clone was counted once. The rearrangement joins TRBV5-1 to TRBJ2-5; D is unclear. CDR1 is SGHRS and CDR2 is YFSETQ in the germline V gene. CDR3 length: 17 residues. The V end lost 2 bases, the J end lost 0 bases, and 17 bases lay between the germline ends. CDR3 bases: TGCGCCAGCAGCTTCCACGCCCAACCCAAATACCAAGAGACCCAGTACTTC. This encodes CASSFHAQPKYQETQYF.

The V gene is TRBV14, the J gene TRBJ2-7, with 12 bases matching TRBD2. J gave up 7 bases and V 0 bases, and 7 bases lay outside the gene matches. Germline CDR1 is SGHDN and CDR2 is FVKESK. The CDR3 has 16 residues. CDR3 nucleotide sequence: TGTGCCAGCAGCCAAGAGGGACTAGCGGGTACTAGAGAGCAGTACTTC. Amino acid sequence: CASSQEGLAGTREQYF.

The V gene is TRBV19, the J gene TRBJ2-1; TRBD1 might be the D (6 bases). Trimming stripped 5 bases from V and 7 bases from J, with 15 bases between. CDR3 size: 14 residues. Germline V gene lookup returns CDR1 LNHDA and CDR2 SQIVND (reference sequence). In nucleotides, the CDR3 is TGTGCCAGTAGTCCTTCTGCAGGGGCTAATGAGCAGTTCTTC. Protein: CASSPSAGANEQFF.

The chain joins TRBV11-2 to TRBJ2-1; the D gene is possibly TRBD2 (5 bases). The CDR3 totals 13 residues. V was trimmed by 5 bases and J by 5 bases, leaving 10 bases between them. Germline CDR1 and CDR2: SGHAT and FQNNGV. This CDR3 is CASSPSRNNEQFF. CDR3 nucleotides: TGTGCCAGCAGCCCTAGCCGGAACAATGAGCAGTTCTTC.